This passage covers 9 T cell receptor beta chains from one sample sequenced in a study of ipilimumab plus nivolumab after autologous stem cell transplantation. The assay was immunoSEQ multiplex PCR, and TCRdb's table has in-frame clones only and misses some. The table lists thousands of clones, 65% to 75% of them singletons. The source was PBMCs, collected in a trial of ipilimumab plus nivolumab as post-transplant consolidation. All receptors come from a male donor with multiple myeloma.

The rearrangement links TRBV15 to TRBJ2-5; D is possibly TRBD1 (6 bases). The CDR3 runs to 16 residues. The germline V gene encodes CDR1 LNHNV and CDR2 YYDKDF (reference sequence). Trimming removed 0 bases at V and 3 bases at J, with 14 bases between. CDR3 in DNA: TGTGCCACCAGCAGAGATGATAGGGGGATGAAAGAGACCCAGTACTTC. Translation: CATSRDDRGMKETQYF.

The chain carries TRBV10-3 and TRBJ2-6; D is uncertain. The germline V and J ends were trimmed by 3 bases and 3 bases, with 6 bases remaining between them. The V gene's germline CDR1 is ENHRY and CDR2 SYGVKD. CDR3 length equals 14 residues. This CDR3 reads CAISDRVGANVLTF. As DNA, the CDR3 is TGTGCCATCAGTGATAGGGTTGGGGCCAACGTCCTGACTTTC.

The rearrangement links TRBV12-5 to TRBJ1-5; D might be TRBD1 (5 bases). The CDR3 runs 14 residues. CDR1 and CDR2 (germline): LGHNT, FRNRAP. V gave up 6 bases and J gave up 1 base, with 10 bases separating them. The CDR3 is CASGEGASNQPQHF. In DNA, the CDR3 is TGTGCTAGTGGGGAAGGGGCAAGCAATCAGCCCCAGCATTTT.

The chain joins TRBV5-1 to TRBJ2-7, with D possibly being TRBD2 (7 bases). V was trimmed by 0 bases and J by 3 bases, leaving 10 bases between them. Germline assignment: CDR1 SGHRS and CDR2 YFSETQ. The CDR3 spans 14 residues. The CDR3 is CASSLEGGSYEQYF. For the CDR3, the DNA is TGCGCCAGCAGCTTGGAGGGGGGGAGCTACGAGCAGTACTTC.

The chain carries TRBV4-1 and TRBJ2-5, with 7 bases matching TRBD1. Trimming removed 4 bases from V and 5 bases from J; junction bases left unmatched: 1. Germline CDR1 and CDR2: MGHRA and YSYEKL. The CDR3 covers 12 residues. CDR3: CASSRRGETQYF. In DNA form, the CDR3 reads TGCGCCAGCAGCCGCAGGGGGGAGACCCAGTACTTC.

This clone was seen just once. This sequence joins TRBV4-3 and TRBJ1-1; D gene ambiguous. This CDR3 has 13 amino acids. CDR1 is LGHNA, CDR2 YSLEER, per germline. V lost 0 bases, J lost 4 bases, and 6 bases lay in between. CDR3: CASSQDWGTEAFF. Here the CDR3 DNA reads TGCGCCAGCAGCCAAGATTGGGGCACTGAAGCTTTCTTT.

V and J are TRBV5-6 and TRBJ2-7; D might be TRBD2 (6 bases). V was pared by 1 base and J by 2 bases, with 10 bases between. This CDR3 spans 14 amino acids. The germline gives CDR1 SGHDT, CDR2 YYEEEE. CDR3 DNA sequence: TGTGCCAGCAGCTTGAGGCTAGCGCCCTACGAGCAGTACTTC. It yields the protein CASSLRLAPYEQYF.

DNA for the CDR3: TGCGCCAGCAGCTTGTCTTCAGGAAACACCATATATTTT. It encodes CASSLSSGNTIYF. This chain joins TRBV5-1 and TRBJ1-3; D is uncertain. V was clipped by 1 base and J by 4 bases, with 6 bases between them. This CDR3 comprises 13 residues. Germline values: CDR1 SGHRS, CDR2 YFSETQ.

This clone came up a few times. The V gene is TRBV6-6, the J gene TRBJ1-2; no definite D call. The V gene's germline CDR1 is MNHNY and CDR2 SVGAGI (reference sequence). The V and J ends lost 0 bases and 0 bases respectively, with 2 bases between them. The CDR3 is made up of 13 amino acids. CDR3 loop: CASSYSSNYGYTF. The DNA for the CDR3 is TGTGCCAGCAGTTACTCGTCTAACTATGGCTACACCTTC.